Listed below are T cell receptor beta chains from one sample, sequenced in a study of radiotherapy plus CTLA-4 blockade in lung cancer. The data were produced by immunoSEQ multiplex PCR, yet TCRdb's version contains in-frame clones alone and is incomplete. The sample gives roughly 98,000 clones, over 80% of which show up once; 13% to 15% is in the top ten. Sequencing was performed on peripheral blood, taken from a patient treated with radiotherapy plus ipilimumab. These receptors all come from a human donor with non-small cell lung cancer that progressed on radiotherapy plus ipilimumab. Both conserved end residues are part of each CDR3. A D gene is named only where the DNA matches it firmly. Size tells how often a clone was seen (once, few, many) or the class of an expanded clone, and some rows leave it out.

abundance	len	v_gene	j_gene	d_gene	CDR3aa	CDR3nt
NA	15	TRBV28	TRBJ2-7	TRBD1	CASRPFDRDGGEQYF	TGTGCCAGCAGACCATTCGACAGGGATGGTGGCGAGCAGTACTTC
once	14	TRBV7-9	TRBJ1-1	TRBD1	CASSLRQGAPEAFF	TGTGCCAGCAGCTTAAGGCAGGGGGCCCCTGAAGCTTTCTTT
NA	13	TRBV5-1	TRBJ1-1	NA	CASNSLTGTEAFF	TGCGCCAGCAACTCGCTTACGGGCACTGAAGCTTTCTTT
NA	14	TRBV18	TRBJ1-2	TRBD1	CASSRQGTFYGYTF	TGTGCCAGCTCGCGACAGGGCACCTTTTATGGCTACACCTTC
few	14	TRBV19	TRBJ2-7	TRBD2	CASSGLAGSYEQYF	TGTGCCAGTAGTGGTCTAGCGGGCTCCTACGAGCAGTACTTC
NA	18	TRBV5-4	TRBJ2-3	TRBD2	CASSQGLAGLNAQDTQYF	TGTGCCAGCAGCCAAGGACTAGCGGGACTCAATGCTCAAGATACGCAGTATTTT
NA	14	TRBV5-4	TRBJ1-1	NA	CASSYPTGNTEAFF	TGTGCCAGCAGCTACCCGACAGGGAACACTGAAGCTTTCTTT
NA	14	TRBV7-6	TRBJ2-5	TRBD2	CASSLGREGETQYF	TGTGCCAGCAGCTTAGGCCGGGAGGGCGAGACCCAGTACTTC
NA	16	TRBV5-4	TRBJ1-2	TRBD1	CASSSRRDRGPYGYTF	TGTGCCAGCAGCTCCAGGAGGGACAGGGGACCCTATGGCTACACCTTC
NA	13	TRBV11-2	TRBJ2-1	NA	CASRRTGNNEQFF	TGTGCCAGCAGACGAACAGGGAACAATGAGCAGTTCTTC
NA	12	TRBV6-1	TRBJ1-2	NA	CASSEYAYGYTF	TGTGCCAGCAGTGAATATGCCTATGGCTACACCTTC
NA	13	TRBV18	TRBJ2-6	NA	CASSPAGANVLTF	TGTGCCAGCTCCCCTGCAGGGGCCAACGTCCTGACTTTC
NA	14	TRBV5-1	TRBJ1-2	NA	CASSLGGVQYGYTF	TGCGCCAGCAGCTTGGGAGGGGTTCAGTATGGCTACACCTTC
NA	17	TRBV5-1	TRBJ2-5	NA	CASSSGWGADIWETQYF	TGCGCCAGCAGCTCGGGATGGGGGGCCGACATATGGGAGACCCAGTACTTC
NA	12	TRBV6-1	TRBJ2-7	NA	CASSRTAYEQYF	TGTGCCAGCAGTAGGACAGCCTACGAGCAGTACTTC
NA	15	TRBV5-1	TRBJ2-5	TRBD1	CASSLDRGRGETQYF	TGCGCCAGCAGCTTAGACAGGGGGAGGGGGGAGACCCAGTACTTC
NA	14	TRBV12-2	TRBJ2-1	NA	CASRLAREGDEQFF	TGTGCAAGTCGCTTAGCGCGGGAGGGCGATGAGCAGTTCTTC
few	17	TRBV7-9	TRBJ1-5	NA	CASSLLAAGKRNQPQHF	TGTGCCAGCAGCTTATTGGCGGCAGGGAAACGGAATCAGCCCCAGCATTTT
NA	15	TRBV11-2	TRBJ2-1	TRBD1	CASSAAGTGYNEQFF	TGTGCCAGCAGCGCAGCCGGGACAGGGTACAATGAGCAGTTCTTC
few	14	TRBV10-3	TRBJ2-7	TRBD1	CAISPGQGSYEQYF	TGTGCCATCAGCCCGGGACAGGGGAGCTACGAGCAGTACTTC
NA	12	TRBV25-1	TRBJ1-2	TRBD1	CASWTGIYGYTF	TGTGCCAGCTGGACAGGGATTTATGGCTACACCTTC
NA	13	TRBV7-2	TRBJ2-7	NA	CASSLVLQNEQYF	TGTGCCAGCAGCTTAGTGTTACAGAACGAGCAGTACTTC
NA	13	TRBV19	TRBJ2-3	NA	CASSPQGVYTQYF	TGTGCCAGTAGTCCGCAGGGCGTCTATACGCAGTATTTT
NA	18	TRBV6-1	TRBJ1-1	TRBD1	CASSEGLGTGILNTEAFF	TGTGCCAGCAGTGAAGGCTTGGGGACAGGGATCTTGAACACTGAAGCTTTCTTT
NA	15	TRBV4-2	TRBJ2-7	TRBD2	CASSPLLAGSGEQYF	TGTGCCAGCAGCCCCCTATTAGCGGGGTCTGGGGAGCAGTACTTC
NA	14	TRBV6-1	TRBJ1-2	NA	CASSSYRDNYGYTF	TGTGCCAGCAGTAGCTACCGGGACAACTATGGCTACACCTTC
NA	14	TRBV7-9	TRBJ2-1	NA	CASSSAERGGEQFF	TGTGCCAGCAGCTCCGCAGAAAGGGGTGGTGAGCAGTTCTTC
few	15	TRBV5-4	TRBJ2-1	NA	CASSLQRGPYNEQFF	TGTGCCAGCAGCTTGCAAAGGGGACCCTACAATGAGCAGTTCTTC
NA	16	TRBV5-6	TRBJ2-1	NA	CASSLDRVSSYNEQFF	TGTGCCAGCAGCTTGGACAGGGTGAGCTCCTACAATGAGCAGTTCTTC
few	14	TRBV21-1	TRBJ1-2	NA	CASPMLGRDYGYTF	TGTGCCAGCCCGATGCTTGGCAGGGACTATGGCTACACCTTC
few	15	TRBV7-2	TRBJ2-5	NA	CASSGSEGGKETQYF	TGTGCCAGCAGCGGGTCCGAGGGCGGCAAAGAGACCCAGTACTTC
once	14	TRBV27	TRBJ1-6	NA	CASSFPGGNSPLHF	TGTGCCAGCAGTTTTCCGGGAGGTAATTCACCCCTCCACTTT
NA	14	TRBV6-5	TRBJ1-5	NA	CASSQGGSNQPQHF	TGTGCCAGCAGCCAGGGTGGGAGCAATCAGCCCCAGCATTTT
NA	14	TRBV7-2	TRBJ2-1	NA	CASSQGSSYNEQFF	TGTGCCAGCAGCCAGGGGTCCTCCTACAATGAGCAGTTCTTC
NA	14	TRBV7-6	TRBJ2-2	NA	CASRVGSGAGELFF	TGTGCCAGCAGAGTGGGATCAGGCGCCGGGGAGCTGTTTTTT
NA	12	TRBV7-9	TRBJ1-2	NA	CASSLTPYGYTF	TGTGCCAGCAGCTTGACCCCCTATGGCTACACCTTC
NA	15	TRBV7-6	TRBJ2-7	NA	CASSNHPGTNYEQYF	TGTGCCAGCAGCAACCACCCCGGGACCAATTACGAGCAGTACTTC
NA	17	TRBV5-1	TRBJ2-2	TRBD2	CASSLSSGGPNTGELFF	TGCGCCAGCAGCTTGTCTAGCGGGGGGCCTAACACCGGGGAGCTGTTTTTT
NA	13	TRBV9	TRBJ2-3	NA	CASSVYGADTQYF	TGTGCCAGCAGCGTATACGGAGCAGATACGCAGTATTTT
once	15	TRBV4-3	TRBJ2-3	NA	CASSEGGVKSDTQYF	TGCGCCAGCAGCGAGGGGGGGGTCAAGTCAGATACGCAGTATTTT
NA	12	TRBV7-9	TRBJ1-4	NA	CASSLPRAPLSF	TGTGCCAGCAGCTTACCCCGGGCCCCGCTGTCCTTT
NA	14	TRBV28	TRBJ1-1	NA	CATTPGVGNTEAFF	TGTGCCACCACGCCGGGGGTAGGAAACACTGAAGCTTTCTTT
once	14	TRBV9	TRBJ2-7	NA	CASSVLGESYEQYF	TGTGCCAGCAGCGTCCTGGGGGAGTCCTACGAGCAGTACTTC
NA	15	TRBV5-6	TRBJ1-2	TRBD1	CASSLVGTAGDGYTF	TGTGCCAGCAGCTTGGTAGGGACAGCCGGAGATGGCTACACCTTC
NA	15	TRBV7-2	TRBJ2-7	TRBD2	CASSLQPGGFYEQYF	TGTGCCAGCAGCTTACAACCGGGAGGGTTCTACGAGCAGTACTTC
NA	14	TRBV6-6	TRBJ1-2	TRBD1	CASSLGQGGEGYTF	TGTGCCAGCAGTCTCGGACAGGGGGGAGAGGGCTACACCTTC
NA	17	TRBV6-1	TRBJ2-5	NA	CASSVGRGAGIQETQYF	TGTGCCAGCAGTGTTGGCCGGGGGGCCGGGATCCAAGAGACCCAGTACTTC
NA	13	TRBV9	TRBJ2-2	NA	CASSVLPTGELFF	TGTGCCAGCAGCGTACTACCCACCGGGGAGCTGTTTTTT
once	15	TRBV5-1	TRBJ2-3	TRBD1	CASREGTGAQDTQYF	TGCGCCAGCAGGGAGGGGACAGGGGCCCAAGATACGCAGTATTTT
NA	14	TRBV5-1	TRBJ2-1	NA	CASSLLLGSNEQFF	TGCGCCAGCAGCTTGCTCCTGGGAAGCAATGAGCAGTTCTTC
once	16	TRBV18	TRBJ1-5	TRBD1	CASSPGGQARNQPQHF	TGTGCCAGCTCACCGGGGGGACAGGCTCGCAATCAGCCCCAGCATTTT
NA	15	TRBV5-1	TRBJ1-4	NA	CASSLGGTLNEKLFF	TGCGCCAGCAGCTTGGGGGGGACACTGAATGAAAAACTGTTTTTT
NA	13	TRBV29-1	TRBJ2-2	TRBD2	CSVSGSGTGELFF	TGCAGCGTTAGCGGGAGTGGCACCGGGGAGCTGTTTTTT